This T cell receptor (beta chain) was recorded in a study of T cell clonotyping in hematopoietic cell transplantation. Study findings and constraints: At the given depth, recipient repertoires were over 97% de novo clonotypes. Without cell sorting, CD4 versus CD8 contributions remain unresolved. After transplant, recipient diversity fell while pathologically expanded clonotypes grew through day 180.

As concerns this clone: Its specificity is not known.

TCRdb keeps only in-frame clones here, not all; method: immunoSEQ multiplex PCR. The sample records about 69,000 clones, 85% to 95% being singletons. Trimming took off 5 bases at V and 10 bases at J, with 17 bases between the two ends. CDR3 size: 14 residues. Germline lookup yields CDR1 SEHNR and CDR2 FQNEAQ (reference sequence). Sample: peripheral blood mononuclear cells. This rearrangement joins TRBV7-9 to TRBJ2-2, with D tentatively TRBD1 (6 bases). This receptor was taken from a man aged 50-60 years in good health. Some clones in this sample may be carry-over from other donors' samples. The CDR3 region is CASSPPQGLEELFF. The CDR3 bases are TGTGCCAGCAGCCCGCCCCAGGGGTTGGAGGAGCTGTTTTTT.